Below, 27 T cell receptor beta chains from the same sample are listed, as sequenced in a study of blood T cell repertoires in COVID-19. Produced via immunoSEQ multiplex PCR; TCRdb's table is partial and in-frame only. In the table there are 180,000 or so clones, more than 85% of which are singletons. Specimen: PBMCs or T cells enriched from blood (not recorded which). Receptor source: a human donor with acute COVID-19. The donor label of this sample is uncertain.

The chain employs TRBV4-2 and TRBJ2-7; tentatively, D is TRBD2 (6 bases). Trimming stripped 0 bases from V and 1 base from J, with 22 bases between. Germline lookup yields CDR1 LGHNA and CDR2 YNFKEQ. CDR3 length: 19 amino acids. The CDR3 spells CASSQEGEAGTLTSYEQYF. The DNA for the CDR3 is TGTGCCAGCAGCCAAGAAGGGGAGGCGGGGACCCTTACATCCTACGAGCAGTACTTC.

This clone was seen only a few times. The V gene is TRBV6-5, the J gene TRBJ1-2, with 9 nucleotides matching TRBD1. The CDR3 has 15 residues. V lost 7 bases and J lost 5; bases outside the gene matches: 11. In germline, CDR1 is MNHEY, CDR2 SVGAGI. This chain's CDR3 is CASMPTGGIGYGYTF. CDR3 sequence (DNA): TGTGCCAGCATGCCGACAGGGGGTATCGGTTATGGCTACACCTTC.

V gene TRBV5-1 combines with J gene TRBJ2-3, with a weak D call TRBD1 (6 bases). CDR1 and CDR2 (germline): SGHRS, YFSETQ. The germline V and J ends were trimmed by 0 bases and 4 bases, with 12 bases remaining between them. This CDR3 is built from 15 residues. CDR3 coding DNA: TGCGCCAGCAGCTTGGCGGTGGGGGCCGCAGATACGCAGTATTTT. Its translation is CASSLAVGAADTQYF. The full variable domain, its missing parts supplied by reference TRBV5-1 and TRBJ2-3, is KAGVTQTPRYLIKTRGQQVTLSCSPISGHRSVSWYQQTPGQGLQFLFEYFSETQRNKGNFPGRFSGRQFSNSRSEMNVSTLELGDSALYLCASSLAVGAADTQYFGPGTRLTVL.

This clone was recorded a few times. The V and J genes are TRBV4-2 and TRBJ2-5, with 7 bases lining up with TRBD2. The J segment lost 3 bases and the V segment lost 0 bases, leaving 7 bases of the junction unmatched. This CDR3 contains 16 residues. Germline V gene data show CDR1 as LGHNA and CDR2 as YNFKEQ. CDR3 bases: TGTGCCAGCAGCCAAGAGGCTAGCGGACCCGAAGAGACCCAGTACTTC. Its protein is CASSQEASGPEETQYF.

The rearrangement links TRBV7-2 to TRBJ2-1; maybe TRBD1 (6 bases). V lost 1 base, J lost 0 bases, and 7 bases lay in between. The CDR3 consists of 15 residues. From germline, CDR1 is SGHTA and CDR2 FQGNSA. CDR3: CASSLDRASYNEQFF. CDR3 in DNA: TGTGCCAGCAGCTTAGACAGGGCCTCCTACAATGAGCAGTTCTTC. Full variable domain (rest looked up from reference TRBV7-2 and TRBJ2-1): GAGVSQSPSNKVTEKGKDVELRCDPISGHTALYWYRQSLGQGLEFLIYFQGNSAPDKSGLPSDRFSAERTGGSVSTLTIQRTQQEDSAVYLCASSLDRASYNEQFFGPGTRLTVL.

The chain carries TRBV21-1 and TRBJ1-5; TRBD1, the table's D call, was not compared with the DNA. TRBV21-1 is designated a pseudogene. This CDR3 is 16 amino acids long. CDR3 nucleotide sequence: TGTGCCAGCAGCAAATGGTGGGGCCGTTTCAATCAGCCCCAGCATTTT. Translation: CASSKWWGRFNQPQHF.

J is TRBJ1-1 and V is TRBV5-5; D is perhaps TRBD1 (6 bases). Trimming removed 0 bases at V and 5 bases at J, with 20 bases between. The germline gives CDR1 SGHKS, CDR2 YYEKEE (reference sequence). This CDR3 is 17 amino acids long. CDR3 amino acids: CASSLGARQAALTEAFF. In nucleotides, the CDR3 is TGTGCCAGCAGCTTGGGGGCCCGACAGGCCGCGCTAACTGAAGCTTTCTTT.

This clone has more than one count but fewer than ten. The rearrangement uses TRBV11-2 and TRBJ1-2; D not certain. CDR3 size: 15 residues. Germline lookup yields CDR1 SGHAT and CDR2 FQNNGV. The V end lost 4 bases, the J end lost 5 bases, and 17 bases lay between the germline ends. In nucleotides, the CDR3 is TGTGCCAGCAGCTCGTTTAGGAGCCCCCTATATGGCTACACCTTC. Its protein is CASSSFRSPLYGYTF.

The gene calls are TRBV19 and TRBJ1-2; no clear D gene. The CDR3 has 15 residues. Trimming stripped 2 bases from V and 5 bases from J, with 15 bases between. The germline gives CDR1 LNHDA, CDR2 SQIVND (reference sequence). DNA for the CDR3: TGTGCCAGTAGTATATCCCACACAAATTCGTATGGCTACACCTTC. Translated, it gives CASSISHTNSYGYTF.

J is TRBJ1-5 and V is TRBV7-8, with a possible D match to TRBD1 (6 bases). The CDR3 is 14 residues long. Germline-derived CDR1 and CDR2 are SGHVS and FQNEAQ. The V and J ends lost 1 base and 7 bases respectively, with 11 bases between them. The CDR3 here is CASSLVAGGQPQHF. The CDR3 DNA follows: TGTGCCAGCAGCTTAGTAGCTGGGGGCCAGCCCCAGCATTTT.

This chain uses TRBV4-2 with TRBJ1-1; tentative D call: TRBD1 (6 bases). This CDR3 region has 14 residues. Per the germline V gene, CDR1 is LGHNA and CDR2 is YNFKEQ. Trimming removed 4 bases from V and 6 bases from J, with 15 bases in between. The CDR3 sequence is CASSRTRDMAEAFF. CDR3 in DNA: TGTGCCAGCAGCCGGACCCGGGACATGGCTGAAGCTTTCTTT.

This clone was observed a handful of times. This CDR3 reads CASSPPARDYGYTF. CDR3 in DNA: TGTGCCAGCTCACCACCGGCCAGGGACTATGGCTACACCTTC. The chain employs TRBV18 and TRBJ1-2; perhaps TRBD1 as D (5 bases). Germline CDR1 reads KGHSH; CDR2 reads LQKENI. The V end was cut by 0 bases, the J end by 3 bases, with 8 bases between. CDR3 length: 14 residues.

This clone occurred once. This sequence joins TRBV6-5 and TRBJ2-3; 9 bases align to TRBD1. V gave up 0 bases and J gave up 6 bases; unmatched junction bases: 1. The length of the CDR3 is 14 residues. From germline, CDR1 is MNHEY and CDR2 SVGAGI. CDR3 nucleotides: TGTGCCAGCAGTTACTCCGACAGGGGGGATACGCAGTATTTT. Protein sequence: CASSYSDRGDTQYF.

The V gene is TRBV10-3, the J gene TRBJ1-2; weak D call: TRBD1 (6 bases). The CDR3 extends over 13 amino acids. Trimming shortened V by 5 bases and J by 2 bases, and 9 bases separated the two germline ends. The germline gives CDR1 ENHRY, CDR2 SYGVKD. In nucleotides, the CDR3 is TGTGCCATCAGTAGGGGGGGGAACTATGGCTACACCTTC. Translating gives CAISRGGNYGYTF.

This rearrangement joins TRBV7-9 to TRBJ1-1, with 9 nucleotides matching TRBD1. Germline-derived CDR1 and CDR2 are SEHNR and FQNEAQ (reference sequence). The CDR3 extends over 14 amino acids. The junction had 8 bases not matched to a gene; V was cut back by 6 bases and J by 6 bases. The CDR3 here is CASSSGTGKAEAFF. As DNA, the CDR3 is TGTGCCAGCAGTTCCGGGACAGGGAAGGCTGAAGCTTTCTTT. Based on the CDR3 plus reference TRBV7-9 and TRBJ1-1, the full variable domain is DTGVSQNPRHKITKRGQNVTFRCDPISEHNRLYWYRQTLGQGPEFLTYFQNEAQLEKSRLLSDRFSAERPKGSFSTLEIQRTEQGDSAMYLCASSSGTGKAEAFFGQGTRLTVV.

The rearrangement joins TRBV7-2 to TRBJ2-2; D is uncertain. Trimming pared 8 bases from V and 1 base from J, leaving 14 bases between. The germline gives CDR1 SGHTA, CDR2 FQGNSA. The CDR3 has 15 residues. CDR3 region: CASSRVNQNTGELFF. The CDR3 DNA sequence: TGTGCCAGCTCGCGAGTTAACCAGAACACCGGGGAGCTGTTTTTT.

The chain is built from TRBV9 and TRBJ1-3, with 7 bases identical to TRBD1. V was clipped by 0 bases and J by 4 bases; unmatched bases: 7. In germline, CDR1 is SGDLS, CDR2 YYNGEE. CDR3 length equals 16 residues. CDR3 sequence (DNA): TGTGCCAGCAGCGTAGCTCCGACAGGGCAAGGAAACACCATATATTTT. It encodes CASSVAPTGQGNTIYF.

The rearrangement joins TRBV11-2 to TRBJ2-2; 10 bases line up with TRBD2. Unmatched junction bases numbered 4, after V lost 3 bases and J lost 9 bases. CDR1 is SGHAT and CDR2 is FQNNGV in the germline V gene. There are 14 residues in the CDR3. Here the CDR3 reads CASSLSSGGWELFF. The CDR3 DNA sequence: TGTGCCAGCAGCTTGTCTAGCGGGGGTTGGGAGCTGTTTTTT.

V gene TRBV4-3 combines with J gene TRBJ1-4; 7 positions match TRBD1. The CDR3 extends over 17 amino acids. Germline CDR1 and CDR2: LGHNA and YSLEER. V lost 1 base to trimming and J lost 4 bases; unmatched junction nucleotides: 9. In nucleotides, the CDR3 is TGCGCCAGCAGCCAAGTTTCTTTGGGACAGCATAATGAAAAACTGTTTTTT. It is translated as CASSQVSLGQHNEKLFF.

The chain uses TRBV5-1 and TRBJ1-1; D uncertain. V shed 0 bases and J shed 7 bases, with 13 bases lying between them. The CDR3 spans 14 residues. The germline gives CDR1 SGHRS, CDR2 YFSETQ. CDR3 protein: CASSLGGIGGEAFF. CDR3 DNA sequence: TGCGCCAGCAGCTTGGGAGGGATCGGAGGTGAAGCTTTCTTT. Drawing the rest from reference TRBV5-1 and TRBJ1-1, the complete variable domain is KAGVTQTPRYLIKTRGQQVTLSCSPISGHRSVSWYQQTPGQGLQFLFEYFSETQRNKGNFPGRFSGRQFSNSRSEMNVSTLELGDSALYLCASSLGGIGGEAFFGQGTRLTVV.

The chain's CDR3 is CASSTNTGGGNTIYF. Written as DNA, the CDR3 is TGTGCCAGTAGTACCAATACAGGGGGCGGAAACACCATATATTTT. The rearrangement links TRBV19 to TRBJ1-3; TRBD1 aligns across 9 bases. The V gene's germline CDR1 is LNHDA and CDR2 SQIVND (reference sequence). The CDR3 totals 15 residues. The V gene end was trimmed by 4 bases and the J gene end by 4 bases; junction bases not matched to a gene: 5. The full variable domain, with the rest looked up from reference TRBV19 and TRBJ1-3, is DGGITQSPKYLFRKEGQNVTLSCEQNLNHDAMYWYRQDPGQGLRLIYYSQIVNDFQKGDIAEGYSVSREKKESFPLTVTSAQKNPTAFYLCASSTNTGGGNTIYFGEGSWLTVV.

This clone has only one observation. The chain employs TRBV2 and TRBJ2-2; D is ambiguous. Germline loops: CDR1 SNHLY, CDR2 FYNNEI. V lost 4 bases and J 2 bases, leaving 11 bases between the germline ends. The CDR3 runs 15 residues. CDR3 bases: TGTGCCAGCAGTGCAACGGTAGTTAACACCGGGGAGCTGTTTTTT. Its translation: CASSATVVNTGELFF.

This clone was recorded once. The V call is TRBV27, the J call TRBJ1-4, with 10 bases lining up with TRBD1. The trim removed 5 bases at V and 5 bases at J, leaving 8 bases unmatched. CDR1 is MNHEY, CDR2 SMNVEV, per germline (reference sequence). CDR3 size: 16 residues. CDR3 protein: CASSPNPGQGNEKLFF. CDR3 sequence (DNA): TGTGCCAGCAGTCCCAACCCGGGACAGGGGAATGAAAAACTGTTTTTT.

The chain combines TRBV21-1 with TRBJ2-7; TRBD2 reflects the table's D call only, with no check against the DNA. TRBV21-1 is a listed pseudogene. The length of the CDR3 is 16 residues. The DNA for the CDR3 is TGTGCCAGCAGATCAACTGTCCTCAAAAAAGCCTACGAGCAGTACTTC. Amino acid sequence: CASRSTVLKKAYEQYF.

The chain employs TRBV4-1 and TRBJ2-3; TRBD2 matches at 10 bases. CDR1 is MGHRA, CDR2 YSYEKL, per germline. The V segment lost 3 bases and the J segment 9 bases; nucleotides outside the gene matches: 9. The CDR3 covers 15 residues. DNA for the CDR3: TGCGCCAGCAGCCAGACTAGCGGGTCGCTCTCGACGCAGTATTTT. Encoded protein: CASSQTSGSLSTQYF.

This chain connects TRBV5-6 to TRBJ2-7; D may be TRBD2 (6 bases). The CDR3 runs 15 residues. Trimming shortened V by 4 bases and J by 5 bases, and 19 bases separated the two germline ends. CDR1 is SGHDT and CDR2 is YYEEEE in the germline V gene. This chain's CDR3 is CASSPVGGSGHEQYF. CDR3 in DNA: TGTGCCAGCAGCCCGGTGGGAGGATCGGGGCACGAGCAGTACTTC.

The V gene is TRBV5-6, the J gene TRBJ1-2, with D tentatively TRBD1 (5 bases). From germline, CDR1 is SGHDT and CDR2 YYEEEE. The CDR3 covers 13 residues. Trimming shortened V by 4 bases and J by 6 bases, and 13 bases separated the two germline ends. CDR3 protein: CASSLTGDDGYTF. The CDR3 DNA follows: TGTGCCAGCAGCCTTACAGGAGATGATGGCTACACCTTC.